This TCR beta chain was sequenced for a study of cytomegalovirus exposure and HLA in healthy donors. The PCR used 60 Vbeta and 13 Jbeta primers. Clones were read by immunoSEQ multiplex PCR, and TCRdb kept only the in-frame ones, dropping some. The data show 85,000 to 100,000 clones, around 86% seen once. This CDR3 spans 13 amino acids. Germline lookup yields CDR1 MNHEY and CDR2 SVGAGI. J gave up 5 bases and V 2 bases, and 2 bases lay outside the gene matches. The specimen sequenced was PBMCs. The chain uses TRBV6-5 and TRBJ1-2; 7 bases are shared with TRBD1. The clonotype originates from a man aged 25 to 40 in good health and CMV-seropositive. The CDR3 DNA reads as TGTGCCAGCAGTTACGAGGGGGCTTATGGCTACACCTTC. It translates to CASSYEGAYGYTF.